Sequencing of this T cell receptor beta chain was carried out in a study of blood T cell repertoires in COVID-19 (TCRdb year 2020). Regarding the research as a whole: The collaborator samples originated in the United States, Italy and Spain and spanned the acute and convalescent phases of COVID-19. Where available, HLA class I and class II types were obtained from metadata supplied by the sample provider rather than from assay-based typing. A de-identified subject ID, COVID-19 status, age in years and sex were almost always included in the sample metadata. The samples were drawn from two sources: the first 160 participants of the ongoing ImmuneRACE study, and 1,000 to 1,500 subjects contributed by 6 global collaborators. The prospective study material was composed of cDNA or gDNA derived from T cells, B-cell-depleted T cells, or PBMCs. The repertoires were released in a freely available public database meant as a resource for research on the immune response to SARS-CoV-2. Deeply sampled blood TCRbeta repertoires from subjects exposed to, actively infected with, or recovered from COVID-19 were included in the dataset.

On the study overall, not on this receptor specifically: How much clinical and demographic metadata was included differed by source and by participant, and the metadata was provided uncurated.

Taken from the germline V gene, the CDR1 and CDR2 loops are MNHNS and SASEGT. Compared with germline, V lacks 0 bases and J lacks 4 bases; bases without a gene match: 6. Inclusive of the bounding cysteine and phenylalanine, the CDR3 is 15 residues long. CDR3 DNA is the only sequence kept; it has 45 bases, read in frame from the first base. The collaborating institutions used their own protocols to collect whole blood in K2EDTA tubes. For TCRbeta analysis, collaborator samples were shipped as frozen whole blood, as isolated PBMCs, or as DNA extracted from either sample type. TCRbeta CDR3 regions were amplified from genomic DNA using the immunoSEQ Assay, a bias-controlled multiplex PCR. The original pipeline was this. The number of nucleated cells in each sample was estimated by amplification of reference gene primers within the assay. Sequence reads were collapsed and filtered to measure the absolute abundance of every unique TCRbeta CDR3 rearrangement. For each sample, productive Simpson clonality was calculated as the square root of Simpson's diversity index across productive rearrangements. The clones in this table, taken by TCRdb from immuneACCESS, are in-frame only. Not every clone is retained; where verified, under half of the shortfall comes from an unresolved V gene, and the cause of the rest is unknown. V, J and clone size reflect that table, while D and trimming were determined from the DNA. Across this sample there are 130,000 or so clones, with around nine tenths seen only once. Roughly 18% of the sample is in the top ten clones.

On this clone: The target of this receptor is not known. Nothing much larger sits one base from this clone, and base qualities are not available.

The material sequenced was peripheral blood. This receptor was taken from a middle-aged man with active or convalescent COVID-19. The chain is encoded by TRBV6-1 joined to TRBJ2-7; TRBD1 lines up with 7 middle nucleotides. The CDR3 corresponds to CASSEALGGQYEQYF. The DNA reads as follows: TGTGCCAGCAGTGAAGCGCTAGGGGGACAGTACGAGCAGTACTTC.